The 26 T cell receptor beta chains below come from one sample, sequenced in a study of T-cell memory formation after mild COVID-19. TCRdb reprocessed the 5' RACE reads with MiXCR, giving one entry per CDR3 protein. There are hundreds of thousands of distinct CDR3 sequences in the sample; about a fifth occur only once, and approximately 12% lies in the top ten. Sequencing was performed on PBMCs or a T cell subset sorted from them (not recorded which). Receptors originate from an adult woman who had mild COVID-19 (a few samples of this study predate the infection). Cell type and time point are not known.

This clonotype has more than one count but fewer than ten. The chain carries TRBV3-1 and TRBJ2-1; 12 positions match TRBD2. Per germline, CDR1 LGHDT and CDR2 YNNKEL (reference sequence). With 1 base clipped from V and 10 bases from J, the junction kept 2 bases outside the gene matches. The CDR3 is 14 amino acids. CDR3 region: CASSQVGLAGEQFF. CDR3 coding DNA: TGTGCCAGCAGCCAAGTTGGACTAGCGGGAGAGCAGTTCTTC.

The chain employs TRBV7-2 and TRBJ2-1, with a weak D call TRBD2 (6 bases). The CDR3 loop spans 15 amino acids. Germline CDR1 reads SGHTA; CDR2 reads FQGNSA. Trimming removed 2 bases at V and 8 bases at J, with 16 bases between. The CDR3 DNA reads TGTGCCAGCAGCTTACGGACGGACGGGGGTTATGAGCAGTTCTTC. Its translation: CASSLRTDGGYEQFF.

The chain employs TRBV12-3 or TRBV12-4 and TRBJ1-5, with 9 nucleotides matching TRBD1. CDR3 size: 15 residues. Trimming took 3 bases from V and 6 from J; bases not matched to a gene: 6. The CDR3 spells CASSFTGGVSQPQHF. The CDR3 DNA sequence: TGTGCCAGCAGTTTTACAGGGGGCGTTAGTCAGCCCCAGCATTTT.

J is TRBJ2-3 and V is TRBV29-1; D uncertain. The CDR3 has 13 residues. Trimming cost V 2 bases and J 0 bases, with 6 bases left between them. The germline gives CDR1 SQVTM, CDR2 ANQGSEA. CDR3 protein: CSVELHSTDTQYF. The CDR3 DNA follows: TGCAGCGTTGAACTACACAGCACAGATACGCAGTATTTT.

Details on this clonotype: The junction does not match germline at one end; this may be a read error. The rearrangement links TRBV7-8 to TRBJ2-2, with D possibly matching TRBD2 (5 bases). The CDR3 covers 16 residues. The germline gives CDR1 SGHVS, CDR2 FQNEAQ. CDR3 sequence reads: CASRLVPSGNTGELFF. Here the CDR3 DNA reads TGTGCCAGCAGATTAGTTCCCAGCGGGAACACCGGGGAGCTGTTTTTT.

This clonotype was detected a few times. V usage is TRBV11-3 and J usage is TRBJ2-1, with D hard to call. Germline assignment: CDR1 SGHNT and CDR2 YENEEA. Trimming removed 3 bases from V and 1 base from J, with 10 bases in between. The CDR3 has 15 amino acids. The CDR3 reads CASSFLTTSYNEQFF. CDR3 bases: TGTGCCAGCAGCTTTCTGACCACTTCCTACAATGAGCAGTTCTTC.

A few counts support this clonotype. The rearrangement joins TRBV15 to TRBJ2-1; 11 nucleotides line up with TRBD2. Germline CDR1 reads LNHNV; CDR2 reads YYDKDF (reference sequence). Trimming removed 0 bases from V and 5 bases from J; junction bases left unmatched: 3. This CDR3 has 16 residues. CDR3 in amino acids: CATSRELAGGHNEQFF. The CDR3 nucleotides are TGTGCCACCAGCAGAGAGTTAGCGGGGGGGCACAATGAGCAGTTCTTC.

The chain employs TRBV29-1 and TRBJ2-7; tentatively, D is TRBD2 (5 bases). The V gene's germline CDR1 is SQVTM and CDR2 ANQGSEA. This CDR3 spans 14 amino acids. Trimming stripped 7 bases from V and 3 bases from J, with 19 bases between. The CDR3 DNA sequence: TGCAGCGGAACGTCCGGGTCCGAGGGCTACGAGCAGTACTTC. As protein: CSGTSGSEGYEQYF.

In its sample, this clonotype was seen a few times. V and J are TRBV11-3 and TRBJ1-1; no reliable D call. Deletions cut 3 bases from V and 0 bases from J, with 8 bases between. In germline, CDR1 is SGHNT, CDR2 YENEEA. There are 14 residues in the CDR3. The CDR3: CASSFTLMNTEAFF. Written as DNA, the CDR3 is TGTGCCAGCAGCTTCACGCTCATGAACACTGAAGCTTTCTTT. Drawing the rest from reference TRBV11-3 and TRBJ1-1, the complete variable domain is EAGVVQSPRYKIIEKKQPVAFWCNPISGHNTLYWYLQNLGQGPELLIRYENEEAVDDSQLPKDRFSAERLKGVDSTLKIQPAELGDSAVYLCASSFTLMNTEAFFGQGTRLTVV.

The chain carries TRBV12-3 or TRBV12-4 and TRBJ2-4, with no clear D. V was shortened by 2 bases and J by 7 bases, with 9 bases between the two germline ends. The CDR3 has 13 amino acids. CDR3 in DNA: TGTGCCAGCAGTTTAATCGAAAAGAACATTCAGTACTTC. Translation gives CASSLIEKNIQYF.

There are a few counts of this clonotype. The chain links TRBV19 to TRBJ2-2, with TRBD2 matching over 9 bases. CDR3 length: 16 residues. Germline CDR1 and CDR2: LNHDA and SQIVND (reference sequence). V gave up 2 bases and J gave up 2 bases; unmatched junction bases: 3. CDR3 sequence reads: CASSIRGRGNTGELFF. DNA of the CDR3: TGTGCCAGTAGTATACGCGGGAGGGGTAACACCGGGGAGCTGTTTTTT.

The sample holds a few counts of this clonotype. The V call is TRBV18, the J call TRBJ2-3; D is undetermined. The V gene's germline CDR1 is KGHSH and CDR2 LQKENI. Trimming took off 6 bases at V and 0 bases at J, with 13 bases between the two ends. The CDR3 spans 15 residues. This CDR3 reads CASSPLRSSTDTQYF. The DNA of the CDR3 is TGTGCCAGCTCTCCCCTCCGGTCTAGCACAGATACGCAGTATTTT.

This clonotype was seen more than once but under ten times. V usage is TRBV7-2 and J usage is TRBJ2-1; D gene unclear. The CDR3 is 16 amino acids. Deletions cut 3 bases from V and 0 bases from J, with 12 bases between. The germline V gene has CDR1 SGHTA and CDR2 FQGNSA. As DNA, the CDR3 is TGTGCCAGCAGCTTTTTCGGAGTCTCCTCCTACAATGAGCAGTTCTTC. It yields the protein CASSFFGVSSYNEQFF.

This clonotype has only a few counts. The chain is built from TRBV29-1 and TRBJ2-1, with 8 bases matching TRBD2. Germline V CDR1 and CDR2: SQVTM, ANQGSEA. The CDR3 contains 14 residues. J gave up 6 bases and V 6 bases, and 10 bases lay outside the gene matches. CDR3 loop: CSVDAGLVGNEQFF. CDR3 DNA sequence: TGCAGCGTCGATGCGGGACTAGTAGGCAATGAGCAGTTCTTC.

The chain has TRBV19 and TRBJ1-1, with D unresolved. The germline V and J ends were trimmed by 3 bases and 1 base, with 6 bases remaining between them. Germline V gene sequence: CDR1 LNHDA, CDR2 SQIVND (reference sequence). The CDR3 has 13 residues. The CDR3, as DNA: TGTGCCAGTAGTATGTGGGGGAACACTGAAGCTTTCTTT. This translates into CASSMWGNTEAFF.

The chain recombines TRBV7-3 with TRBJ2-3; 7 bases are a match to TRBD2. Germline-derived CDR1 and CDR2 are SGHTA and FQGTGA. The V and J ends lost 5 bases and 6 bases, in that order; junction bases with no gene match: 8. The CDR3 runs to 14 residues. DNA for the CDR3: TGTGCCAGCAGCCCAGTGAGCGGGGCTGATACGCAGTATTTT. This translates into CASSPVSGADTQYF.

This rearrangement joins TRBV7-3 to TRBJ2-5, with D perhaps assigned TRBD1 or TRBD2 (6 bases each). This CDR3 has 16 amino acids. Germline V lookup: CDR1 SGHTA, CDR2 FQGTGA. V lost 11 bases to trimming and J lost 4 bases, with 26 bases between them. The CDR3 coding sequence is TGTGCCTCGAGGGGGATCGGGCTAGGGAGGCGAGAGACCCAGTACTTC. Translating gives CASRGIGLGRRETQYF.

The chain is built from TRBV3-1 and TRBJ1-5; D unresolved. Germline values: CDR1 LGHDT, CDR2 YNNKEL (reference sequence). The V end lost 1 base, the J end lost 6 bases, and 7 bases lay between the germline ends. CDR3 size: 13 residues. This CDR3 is CASSQGAAQPQHF. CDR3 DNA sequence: TGTGCCAGCAGCCAAGGGGCCGCTCAGCCCCAGCATTTT.

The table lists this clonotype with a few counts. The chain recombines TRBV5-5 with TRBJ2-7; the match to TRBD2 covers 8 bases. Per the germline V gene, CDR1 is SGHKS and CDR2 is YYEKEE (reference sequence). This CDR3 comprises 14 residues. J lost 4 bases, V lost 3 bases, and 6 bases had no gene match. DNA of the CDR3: TGTGCCAGCAGCTGGACTAGCTTTTCTTACGAGCAGTACTTC. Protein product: CASSWTSFSYEQYF.

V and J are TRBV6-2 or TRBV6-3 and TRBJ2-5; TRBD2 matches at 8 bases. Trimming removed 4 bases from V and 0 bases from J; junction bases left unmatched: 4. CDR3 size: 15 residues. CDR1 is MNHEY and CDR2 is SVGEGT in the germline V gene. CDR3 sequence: CASSSEREYQETQYF. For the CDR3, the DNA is TGTGCCAGCAGTTCAGAGCGGGAGTACCAAGAGACCCAGTACTTC.

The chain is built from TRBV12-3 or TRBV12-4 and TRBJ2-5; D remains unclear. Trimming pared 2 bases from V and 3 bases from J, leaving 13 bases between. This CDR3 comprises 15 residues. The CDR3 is CASSLFPAAEETQYF. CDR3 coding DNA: TGTGCCAGCAGTTTATTCCCGGCCGCTGAAGAGACCCAGTACTTC.

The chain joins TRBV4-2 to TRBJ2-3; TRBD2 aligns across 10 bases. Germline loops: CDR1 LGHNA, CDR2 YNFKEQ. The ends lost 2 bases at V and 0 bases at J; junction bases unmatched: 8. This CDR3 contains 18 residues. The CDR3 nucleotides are TGTGCCAGCAGCCAAACTAGCGGGGCGCTTCCTAGCACAGATACGCAGTATTTT. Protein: CASSQTSGALPSTDTQYF.

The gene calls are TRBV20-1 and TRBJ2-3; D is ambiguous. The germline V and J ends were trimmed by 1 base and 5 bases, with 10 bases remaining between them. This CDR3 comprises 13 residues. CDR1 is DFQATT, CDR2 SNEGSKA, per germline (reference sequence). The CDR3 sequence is CSARGSSGDTQYF. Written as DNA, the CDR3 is TGCAGTGCTAGAGGGTCGAGTGGAGATACGCAGTATTTT.

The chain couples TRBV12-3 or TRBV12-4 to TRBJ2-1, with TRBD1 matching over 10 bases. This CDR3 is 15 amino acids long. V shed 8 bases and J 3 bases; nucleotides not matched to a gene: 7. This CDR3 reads CASPRTGGLYNEQFF. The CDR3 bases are TGTGCCAGCCCGAGGACAGGGGGTCTCTACAATGAGCAGTTCTTC.

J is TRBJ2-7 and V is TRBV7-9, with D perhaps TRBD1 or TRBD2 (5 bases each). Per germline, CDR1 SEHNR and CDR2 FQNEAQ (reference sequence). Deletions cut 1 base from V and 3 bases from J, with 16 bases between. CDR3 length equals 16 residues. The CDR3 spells CASSLDHGTVGYEQYF. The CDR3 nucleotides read TGTGCCAGCAGCTTAGATCATGGGACCGTGGGCTACGAGCAGTACTTC.

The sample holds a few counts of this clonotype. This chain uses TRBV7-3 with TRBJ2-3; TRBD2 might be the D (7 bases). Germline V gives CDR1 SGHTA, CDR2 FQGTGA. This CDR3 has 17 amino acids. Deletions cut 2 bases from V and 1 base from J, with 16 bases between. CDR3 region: CASSLQGGTPGTDTQYF. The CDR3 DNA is TGTGCCAGCAGCTTACAGGGAGGGACACCTGGCACAGATACGCAGTATTTT.